This passage covers 20 T cell receptor beta chains from one sample sequenced in a study of T cells in localized non-small cell lung cancer. Measured with immunoSEQ multiplex PCR; TCRdb has only the in-frame clones, and not every one. The data contain tens of thousands of clones, approximately 80% of them seen just once; the ten biggest clones take up about 35%. The sample here was peripheral blood, taken before any cancer treatment. The receptors shown here come from a male donor at least 60 years old with stage II squamous cell lung carcinoma.

V is TRBV7-2 and J is TRBJ2-3; D unresolved. Germline CDR1 SGHTA, CDR2 FQGNSA. The V and J ends lost 3 bases and 7 bases respectively, with 11 bases between them. The CDR3 is 13 residues long. The CDR3, as DNA: TGTGCCAGCAGCTTTCTCTCCGGAAATACGCAGTATTTT. It translates to CASSFLSGNTQYF. Full variable domain (outside the CDR3, taken from reference TRBV7-2 and TRBJ2-3): GAGVSQSPSNKVTEKGKDVELRCDPISGHTALYWYRQSLGQGLEFLIYFQGNSAPDKSGLPSDRFSAERTGGSVSTLTIQRTQQEDSAVYLCASSFLSGNTQYFGPGTRLTVL.

V is TRBV14 and J is TRBJ2-2; possibly TRBD1 or TRBD2 for D (5 bases each). Between the trimmed V and J ends, which lost 4 bases and 6 bases, there was a span of 9 bases. CDR3 size: 13 residues. In germline, CDR1 is SGHDN, CDR2 FVKESK. The DNA of the CDR3 is TGTGCCAGCAGCCGGGAGACAGCCGGGGAGCTGTTTTTT. This codes for CASSRETAGELFF.

The chain couples TRBV6-5 to TRBJ2-5; D might be TRBD2 (5 bases). CDR3 length equals 12 residues. The germline V gene encodes CDR1 MNHEY and CDR2 SVGAGI. Trimming cost V 5 bases and J 4 bases, with 8 bases left between them. CDR3 DNA sequence: TGTGCCAGCAGTCCCGGAGGAGAGACCCAGTACTTC. This gives the protein CASSPGGETQYF.

The gene calls are TRBV2 and TRBJ1-5; TRBD1 might be the D (5 bases). This CDR3 has 13 residues. Per the germline V gene, CDR1 is SNHLY and CDR2 is FYNNEI. Trimming took 6 bases from V and 0 from J, leaving 6 bases between them. The CDR3 coding sequence is TGTGCCAGCAGGGGGGATAGCAATCAGCCCCAGCATTTT. Translated: CASRGDSNQPQHF.

CDR3 sequence reads: CASSSQGPRANVLTF. The CDR3 DNA reads as TGTGCCAGCAGTTCTCAGGGGCCGAGGGCCAACGTCCTGACTTTC. This chain uses TRBV6-5 with TRBJ2-6; perhaps TRBD1 as D (6 bases). Germline V gene sequence: CDR1 MNHEY, CDR2 SVGAGI. This CDR3 is built from 15 residues. V was shortened by 4 bases and J by 5 bases, with 12 bases between the two germline ends.

CDR3 in amino acids: CASSPGQIYTF. The CDR3 DNA is TGCGCCAGCAGCCCGGGACAAATCTACACCTTC. V gene TRBV5-1 combines with J gene TRBJ1-2, with a possible D match to TRBD1 (6 bases). This CDR3 contains 11 residues. Trimming pared 4 bases from V and 10 bases from J, leaving 11 bases between. Germline V gives CDR1 SGHRS, CDR2 YFSETQ.

The chain links TRBV4-2 to TRBJ1-1, with D hard to call. V shed 5 bases and J shed 4 bases, with 14 bases lying between them. The CDR3 is made up of 14 amino acids. Germline V lookup: CDR1 LGHNA, CDR2 YNFKEQ. The CDR3 protein is CASSLDSDSTEAFF. The CDR3 DNA reads as TGTGCCAGCAGCTTGGATTCAGATAGCACTGAAGCTTTCTTT.

Here the CDR3 DNA reads TGTGCCAGCAAAACTTTAGGGGGTGAGGGCACTGAAGCTTTCTTT. Amino acids: CASKTLGGEGTEAFF. The rearrangement uses TRBV6-1 and TRBJ1-1, with D possibly being TRBD1 (6 bases). This CDR3 is 15 amino acids long. CDR1 is MNHNS, CDR2 SASEGT, per germline. V lost 7 bases, J lost 4 bases, and 19 bases lay in between.

The chain uses TRBV4-3 and TRBJ2-3; TRBD2 matches 7 bases. There are 15 residues in the CDR3. V gave up 0 bases and J gave up 6 bases; unmatched junction bases: 6. CDR1 is LGHNA and CDR2 is YSLEER in the germline V gene. The CDR3 reads CASSQEVRGSDTQYF. The CDR3 DNA follows: TGCGCCAGCAGCCAAGAGGTGCGGGGGTCGGATACGCAGTATTTT.

The genes are TRBV18 and TRBJ1-1; D unresolved. The CDR3 extends over 14 amino acids. V lost 1 base and J 4 bases, leaving 10 bases between the germline ends. Looked up from germline, CDR1 is KGHSH and CDR2 is LQKENI. The CDR3 is CASSPRPSSTEAFF. The CDR3 DNA sequence: TGTGCCAGCTCACCACGCCCGAGTAGCACTGAAGCTTTCTTT.

The rearrangement uses TRBV23-1 and TRBJ1-5, with D perhaps matching TRBD1 (6 bases). TRBV23-1 is an open reading frame, and its role is uncertain. With 8 bases removed from V and 6 bases from J, the gap between germline ends came to 11 bases. This CDR3 is 12 amino acids long. This CDR3 is CASSWGAQPQHF. In DNA, the CDR3 is TGCGCCAGCTCCTGGGGGGCTCAGCCCCAGCATTTT.

The gene calls are TRBV7-9 and TRBJ1-1; possibly TRBD1 for D (5 bases). V gave up 0 bases and J gave up 7 bases, with 12 bases separating them. Germline V gene sequence: CDR1 SEHNR, CDR2 FQNEAQ (reference sequence). The CDR3 covers 14 residues. CDR3 protein: CASSLALGTIEAFF. The CDR3 nucleotides read TGTGCCAGCAGCTTAGCTCTCGGGACTATTGAAGCTTTCTTT.

This clone was counted a few times. V is TRBV6-4 and J is TRBJ2-2; TRBD1 aligns across 10 bases. The length of the CDR3 is 14 residues. J lost 7 bases, V lost 6 bases, and 5 bases had no gene match. Germline CDR1 MRHNA, CDR2 SNTAGT. The CDR3 region has the DNA TGTGCCAGCAGGAGACAGGGGGCTGGCGGGGAGCTGTTTTTT. This gives the protein CASRRQGAGGELFF.

The rearrangement links TRBV5-4 to TRBJ1-2, with 7 bases matching TRBD1. This CDR3 is 17 amino acids long. The V gene end was trimmed by 0 bases and the J gene end by 2 bases; junction bases not matched to a gene: 10. Germline V gene data show CDR1 as SGHNT and CDR2 as YYREEE (reference sequence). CDR3 coding DNA: TGTGCCAGCAGCTTGGGAATTTTGGCAGGGGGAAACTATGGCTACACCTTC. It encodes CASSLGILAGGNYGYTF.

J is TRBJ1-1 and V is TRBV7-2; the match to TRBD1 covers 8 bases. Looked up from germline, CDR1 is SGHTA and CDR2 is FQGNSA. The CDR3 sequence is 14 residues long. After removal of 5 bases from V and 11 bases from J, the junction contained 13 bases not matched to a gene. The CDR3 DNA sequence: TGTGCCAGCAGCCTCCAAAAGACAGGGGCCGGGGCTTTCTTT. This sequence encodes CASSLQKTGAGAFF.

The V call is TRBV5-1, the J call TRBJ2-5, with TRBD1 matching over 8 bases. V was pared by 5 bases and J by 5 bases, with 5 bases of the junction left unmatched. Germline lookup yields CDR1 SGHRS and CDR2 YFSETQ. There are 13 residues in the CDR3. CDR3 nucleotides: TGCGCCAGCAGTACAGGGGGACGGGAGACCCAGTACTTC. Translated, it gives CASSTGGRETQYF. The full variable domain, its missing parts supplied by reference TRBV5-1 and TRBJ2-5, is KAGVTQTPRYLIKTRGQQVTLSCSPISGHRSVSWYQQTPGQGLQFLFEYFSETQRNKGNFPGRFSGRQFSNSRSEMNVSTLELGDSALYLCASSTGGRETQYFGPGTRLLVL.

J is TRBJ1-5 and V is TRBV27; TRBD1 is a possible D gene (6 bases). The CDR3 length is 14 residues. Germline V gives CDR1 MNHEY, CDR2 SMNVEV (reference sequence). Trimming removed 5 bases at V and 2 bases at J, with 10 bases between. CDR3 loop: CASSPRQGNQPQHF. In DNA form, the CDR3 reads TGTGCCAGCAGTCCACGACAGGGCAATCAGCCCCAGCATTTT.

This clone was recorded at least ten times. The chain employs TRBV14 and TRBJ2-7; D not resolved. Germline values: CDR1 SGHDN, CDR2 FVKESK. There are 13 residues in the CDR3. Trimming left V 1 base short and J 3 bases short, with 7 bases between. CDR3 DNA: TGTGCCAGCAGCCAAGTGGGATTCTACGAGCAGTACTTC. This codes for CASSQVGFYEQYF.

V gene TRBV5-1 combines with J gene TRBJ2-3, with a weak D call TRBD1 (5 bases). Trimming cost V 1 base and J 2 bases, with 11 bases left between them. CDR1 SGHRS and CDR2 YFSETQ come from the germline V gene. The CDR3 sequence is 15 residues long. The CDR3 loop is CASSLTGANTDTQYF. DNA of the CDR3: TGCGCCAGCAGCTTGACAGGAGCTAACACAGATACGCAGTATTTT.

The chain joins TRBV9 to TRBJ2-7; 11 bases are a match to TRBD1. The CDR3 is made up of 16 amino acids. Germline V gene lookup returns CDR1 SGDLS and CDR2 YYNGEE. V dropped 4 bases and J dropped 3; count of bases not matched to a gene: 9. The CDR3 here is CASSPQTGTGGYEQYF. The CDR3 DNA sequence: TGTGCCAGCAGCCCCCAGACCGGGACAGGGGGCTACGAGCAGTACTTC.